This T cell receptor (beta chain) was captured in a study of T cell clonotyping in hematopoietic cell transplantation. The study, taken as a whole, reports: Recipient TCR diversity dropped after transplant; expanded clonotypes rose from day 30 to 180.

Libraries were prepared by immunoSEQ multiplex PCR; TCRdb keeps only in-frame clonotypes and omits some of them. The table shows 6,200 or so clones, with roughly a third occurring only once. CDR1 and CDR2 (germline): SGHRS, YFSETQ. V was shortened by 4 bases and J by 16 bases, with 20 bases between the two germline ends. This CDR3 has 13 amino acids. Notes on this clone: The antigen is unknown.

V is TRBV5-1 and J is TRBJ1-4, with a weak D call TRBD1 (6 bases). This sequence originates from a female patient aged 60 to 70 who had an allogeneic stem cell transplant, so the T cells may come from the graft donor. Some clones in this sample may be carry-over from other donors' samples. The input for sequencing was peripheral blood mononuclear cells, taken 30 days after allogeneic stem cell transplant. The CDR3 loop is CASSLYSGDSSFF. DNA for the CDR3: TGCGCCAGCAGCCTTTACTCAGGGGACTCGTCGTTTTTT.